The text below deals with one TCR beta chain. Its antigen is not identified. This entry is derived from a study of graft-versus-host responses after intestinal transplantation. The overall study: Every recipient underwent anti-thymocyte globulin induction, then tacrolimus and steroids for roughly three years.

Germline CDR1 and CDR2: SGHDT and YYEEEE. The CDR3 is 16 amino acids. With V trimmed by 2 bases and J by 0 bases, 7 bases remained unmatched. Profiling relied on immunoSEQ multiplex PCR, and the TCRdb table lists in-frame clones only, not all of them. The sample records 100,000 or so clones, approximately 90% being singletons. Study-wide findings and caveats: Levels of circulating GvH clones at their peak were associated with early post-transplant HvG declines. When patients had graft-donor T cell macrochimerism, their allografts held high graft-versus-host to host-versus-graft clonal ratios. Recipient bone marrow held GvH clones, some seen earlier in ileum or blood.

The chain links TRBV5-6 to TRBJ1-2, with 7 bases identical to TRBD1. The sequencing used unstimulated CD4+ T cells sorted from spleen or lymph node cells, collected before intestinal transplant. This sequence originates from a human donor who received an intestinal transplant. This CDR3 is CASSFLDRPTNYGYTF. CDR3 nucleotide sequence: TGTGCCAGCAGCTTCTTGGACAGGCCTACTAACTATGGCTACACCTTC.